Listed here are 19 T cell receptor beta chains from one sample, sequenced in a study of cytomegalovirus exposure and HLA in healthy donors. PCR primers comprised 60 Vbeta and 13 Jbeta primers. Sequencing used immunoSEQ multiplex PCR; TCRdb keeps in-frame clones, though not all of them. The table has about 150,000 clones, about three quarters seen once. The sample was PBMCs. These receptor sequences come from a man aged 40-55 years in good health and CMV-seropositive.

The chain recombines TRBV6-5 with TRBJ1-4; D is unclear. This CDR3 contains 14 residues. The V gene lost 6 bases and the J gene lost 0 bases, with 8 bases spanning the gap. Germline values: CDR1 MNHEY, CDR2 SVGAGI. CDR3 DNA: TGTGCCAGCAGCCCCCGCGCAACTAATGAAAAACTGTTTTTT. This gives the protein CASSPRATNEKLFF.

This chain links TRBV28 with TRBJ1-1; D is unclear. V was shortened by 2 bases and J by 4 bases, with 8 bases between the two germline ends. The CDR3 has 13 residues. Per germline, CDR1 MDHEN and CDR2 SYDVKM. The CDR3 spells CASSLEWSTEAFF. CDR3 in DNA: TGTGCCAGCAGTTTAGAGTGGAGCACTGAAGCTTTCTTT.

The chain has TRBV11-1 and TRBJ2-7; 9 bases match TRBD1. CDR3 length equals 15 residues. Trimming cost V 2 bases and J 2 bases; bases outside gene matches: 4. Germline-derived CDR1 and CDR2 are SGHAT and FQDESV (reference sequence). The CDR3 nucleotides are TGTGCCAGCAGCTTAAGCGGGACAGGGCCCTACGAGCAGTACTTC. It translates to CASSLSGTGPYEQYF.

This clone was seen just once. The chain has TRBV7-3 and TRBJ2-5; 10 nucleotides line up with TRBD2. The germline gives CDR1 SGHTA, CDR2 FQGTGA. V was clipped by 1 base and J by 0 bases; unmatched bases: 23. The CDR3 covers 23 residues. The chain's CDR3 is CASSLILDPSGSSVVSYQETQYF. The CDR3 DNA reads TGTGCCAGCAGCTTAATCTTGGATCCTAGCGGGAGTTCGGTTGTGAGCTACCAAGAGACCCAGTACTTC.

This chain uses TRBV4-3 with TRBJ1-1, with D possibly matching TRBD1 (5 bases). V gave up 4 bases and J gave up 1 base, with 16 bases separating them. This CDR3 has 16 amino acids. Per the germline V gene, CDR1 is LGHNA and CDR2 is YSLEER. CDR3 residues: CASSLRTDRGNTEAFF. DNA of the CDR3: TGCGCCAGCAGCCTCCGTACTGATAGGGGGAACACTGAAGCTTTCTTT.

The table lists this clone with a few counts. The chain has TRBV6-5 and TRBJ2-5; TRBD1 is a possible D gene (5 bases). The germline V and J ends were trimmed by 7 bases and 0 bases, with 12 bases remaining between them. Germline lookup yields CDR1 MNHEY and CDR2 SVGAGI. This CDR3 spans 14 amino acids. This chain's CDR3 is CASNQGSYQETQYF. For the CDR3, the DNA is TGTGCCAGCAATCAGGGTAGCTACCAAGAGACCCAGTACTTC.

In DNA form, the CDR3 reads TGTGCCAGCAGTCCGACAGACAGGGTGGGCTATGGCTACACCTTC. Translation gives CASSPTDRVGYGYTF. The chain joins TRBV28 to TRBJ1-2, with 7 bases that match TRBD1. The V gene end was trimmed by 5 bases and the J gene end by 4 bases; junction bases not matched to a gene: 10. The CDR3 extends over 15 amino acids. Germline lookup yields CDR1 MDHEN and CDR2 SYDVKM.

The V gene is TRBV28, the J gene TRBJ1-2; D is perhaps TRBD1 (6 bases). V was shortened by 5 bases and J by 3 bases, with 10 bases between the two germline ends. The CDR3 covers 13 residues. CDR1 and CDR2 (germline): MDHEN, SYDVKM. Written as DNA, the CDR3 is TGTGCCAGCAGTACAGGGTACGACTATGGCTACACCTTC. It specifies CASSTGYDYGYTF.

This rearrangement joins TRBV6-1 to TRBJ2-3, with 8 nucleotides matching TRBD1. There are 15 residues in the CDR3. V shed 5 bases, J shed 3 bases, and the junction held 7 bases outside the gene matches. Germline V gene data show CDR1 as MNHNS and CDR2 as SASEGT. Here the CDR3 DNA reads TGTGCCAGCAGTCTGGGGACAGGAGAGACAGATACGCAGTATTTT. It is translated as CASSLGTGETDTQYF.

J is TRBJ2-5 and V is TRBV11-3, with D perhaps TRBD2 (6 bases). This CDR3 has 13 amino acids. The germline V and J ends were trimmed by 4 bases and 5 bases, with 11 bases remaining between them. Germline-derived CDR1 and CDR2 are SGHNT and YENEEA. DNA for the CDR3: TGTGCCAGCAGCTCCGGGAGATTCGAGACCCAGTACTTC. Residues: CASSSGRFETQYF. Combining the CDR3 with reference TRBV11-3 and TRBJ2-5 gives the whole variable domain EAGVVQSPRYKIIEKKQPVAFWCNPISGHNTLYWYLQNLGQGPELLIRYENEEAVDDSQLPKDRFSAERLKGVDSTLKIQPAELGDSAVYLCASSSGRFETQYFGPGTRLLVL.

In its sample, this clone was seen once. This chain uses TRBV18 with TRBJ1-2; 8 nucleotides agree with TRBD1. Germline loops: CDR1 KGHSH, CDR2 LQKENI. V gave up 3 bases and J gave up 11 bases; unmatched junction bases: 5. CDR3 length: 12 residues. The CDR3: CASSPGQVLYTF. The CDR3 nucleotides read TGTGCCAGCTCACCGGGACAGGTTTTGTACACCTTC.

This CDR3 reads CASSPPTGQPQHF. CDR3 nucleotides: TGTGCCAGCAGTCCACCTACAGGACAGCCCCAGCATTTT. This chain uses TRBV28 with TRBJ1-5, with a weak D call TRBD1 (5 bases). Germline V CDR1 and CDR2: MDHEN, SYDVKM. V gave up 5 bases and J gave up 7 bases, with 12 bases separating them. The CDR3 covers 13 residues.

This clone was observed a few times. This specimen includes other DNA sequences encoding the same CDR3. The chain carries TRBV7-9 and TRBJ2-1; no clear D gene. The CDR3 has 12 amino acids. V lost 4 bases, J lost 9 bases, and 10 bases lay in between. Germline V gene lookup returns CDR1 SEHNR and CDR2 FQNEAQ (reference sequence). The CDR3 sequence is CASSSMASEQFF. CDR3 coding DNA: TGTGCCAGCAGCTCCATGGCTTCTGAGCAGTTCTTC.

The chain links TRBV12-2 to TRBJ1-2. TRBV12-2 is tagged as a pseudogene. The CDR3 covers 13 residues. DNA of the CDR3: TGTGCAAGTCGCTTAGTATCTACGGATGGCTACACCTTC. Translation: CASRLVSTDGYTF.

This clone showed up just once. The chain combines TRBV6-1 with TRBJ1-4; 9 positions agree with TRBD1. CDR3 length: 15 residues. Germline CDR1 MNHNS, CDR2 SASEGT. With 0 bases clipped from V and 7 bases from J, the junction kept 3 bases outside the gene matches. Here the CDR3 reads CASSEARQGGEKLFF. The CDR3 DNA follows: TGTGCCAGCAGTGAAGCCAGACAGGGGGGTGAAAAACTGTTTTTT.

This clone was seen a single time. This chain links TRBV7-8 with TRBJ1-3, with no clear D. Germline values: CDR1 SGHVS, CDR2 FQNEAQ. The V gene lost 4 bases and the J gene lost 0 bases, with 10 bases spanning the gap. This CDR3 has 15 residues. The CDR3 spells CASSSGLFSGNTIYF. In nucleotides, the CDR3 is TGTGCCAGCAGCTCAGGACTGTTCTCTGGAAACACCATATATTTT.

The chain has TRBV30 and TRBJ1-2; D unclear. The germline V and J ends were trimmed by 0 bases and 3 bases, with 8 bases remaining between them. This CDR3 comprises 13 residues. Germline CDR1 GTSNPN, CDR2 SVGIG (reference sequence). CDR3 nucleotide sequence: TGTGCCTGGAGTGTATCAGGTCACTATGGCTACACCTTC. Its protein product is CAWSVSGHYGYTF.

The J gene is TRBJ2-4, the V gene TRBV28; perhaps TRBD2 as D (6 bases). V lost 2 bases and J 4 bases, leaving 9 bases between the germline ends. CDR1 MDHEN and CDR2 SYDVKM come from the germline V gene. The length of the CDR3 is 14 residues. CDR3 DNA: TGTGCCAGCAGTTTAGCGGGGAGTAAAAACATTCAGTACTTC. This encodes CASSLAGSKNIQYF.

V usage is TRBV10-2 and J usage is TRBJ1-5; 8 nucleotides match TRBD1. The junction had 5 bases not matched to a gene; V was cut back by 6 bases and J by 7 bases. The CDR3 is 13 residues long. Germline CDR1 WSHSY, CDR2 SAAADI. The CDR3 here is CASSPGQAQPQHF. CDR3 sequence (DNA): TGCGCCAGCAGCCCGGGACAGGCCCAGCCCCAGCATTTT.